The entry below describes one T cell receptor beta chain. The record originates from a study of blood T cell repertoires in COVID-19. Study in general: Samples came from the United States, Italy and Spain, spanning acute and convalescent COVID-19. In each case, the material was cDNA or gDNA derived from T cells, B-cell-depleted T cells, or PBMCs.

As originally analysed: How many nucleated cells were present was estimated from reference gene primer amplification. TCRdb's copy holds only in-frame clones and misses some; the assay was immunoSEQ multiplex PCR. V and J calls and clone size are copied from that table; D and trimming were computed from the DNA. This sample has a few hundred thousand clones, with 75% to 85% found just once. CDR1 is SGHRS, CDR2 YFSETQ, per germline. V dropped 0 bases and J dropped 1 base, with 10 bases sitting between them. This CDR3 region has 15 residues. The receptor was isolated from a man aged 35 to 55 who had recovered from COVID-19. The J gene is TRBJ1-1, the V gene TRBV5-1; D gene uncertain. Sequencing was performed on peripheral blood. The CDR3 DNA is TGCGCCAGCAGCTTGGTACCAGGAAAGAACACTGAAGCTTTCTTT. Translated, it gives CASSLVPGKNTEAFF.